The T cell receptor beta chain described here comes from a study of cytomegalovirus exposure and HLA in healthy donors (dated by TCRdb to the late 2010s). Turning to the overall study: A later analysis indicated that the 130 or so validation repertoires were generated on the platform also employed for the 700 or so repertoires of the first cohort. The study combined high-throughput TCR immunosequencing, statistical association of individual TCRs with disease status, and machine learning to predict cytomegalovirus infection status. A separate validation cohort of some 130 different subjects was used in addition to the roughly 620-subject first cohort. The aim of the study was to test whether cataloging public T cell receptors could identify signatures of past pathogen exposure.

Donors formed part of the validation cohort, which comprised 120 subjects and was distinct from the first cohort of several hundred subjects. A note on this clone: It has no known antigen specificity. Base quality data are lacking; no much larger clone is found one base away.

General findings and caveats noted by the study authors: A total of 150 to 200 TCR beta chains were listed by the study as associated with cytomegalovirus. In a later analysis, TCRs clustered in the first cohort were found to also tend to co-occur in the approximately 120 validation repertoires, with approximately 94% of cluster scores above 0. A few of the identified cytomegalovirus-associated TCR beta chains were confirmed in vitro to be specific for cytomegalovirus antigens. Most TCR sequences were seen in very few donors, while some public TCRs were found in many individuals. The authors suggested that the approach could potentially be generalized to other disease states and immunological phenotypes. The classifier was reported to diagnose cytomegalovirus status with high specificity and sensitivity in both the original cohort and the validation cohort. The validation cohort had no HLA typing available for a later analysis, so co-occurrence within that cohort was assessed over all 110 or so repertoires.

The library relied on the immunoSEQ multiplex PCR assay. The source study handled its data this way. To diagnose cytomegalovirus status from the catalog of TCR beta chain sequences, a statistical classification framework was built. Here the immuneACCESS table is served through TCRdb, limited to in-frame sequences with V and J called. Missing clones are a known gap in these copies; in checked studies unresolved V genes cover under half, and the rest lacks a known reason. V and J calls and clone size are those listed in that table; D and trimming were worked out from the DNA. The sample table holds tens of thousands of clones, of which 90% to 95% were seen once. The ten largest clonotypes hold about 2.2% of the sample. Including the terminal cysteine and phenylalanine, the CDR3 comprises 16 residues. The read is trimmed to its CDR3 DNA, 48 bases read in frame from base 1. The germline V gene specifies SGDLS as CDR1 and YYNGEE as CDR2. Relative to germline, V is 3 bases shorter and J is 0 bases shorter, with 12 bases between their ends.

This chain joins TRBV9 to TRBJ2-2, with TRBD2 tentatively as D gene (5 bases match). The sequence derives from a woman aged 25 to 39 in good health and CMV-seronegative. Sequenced input: PBMCs. The nucleotide sequence is TGTGCCAGCAGCGCCCCACTAGGCCCGAACACCGGGGAGCTGTTTTTT. This codes for CASSAPLGPNTGELFF. Reference TRBV9 and TRBJ2-2 proteins supply the regions before and after the CDR3; the full variable domain is: DSGVTQTPKHLITATGQRVTLRCSPRSGDLSVYWYQQSLDQGLQFLIQYYNGEERAKGNILERFSAQQFPDLHSELNLSSLELGDSALYFCASSAPLGPNTGELFFGEGSRLTVL.